One sample yielded the 11 T cell receptor beta chains listed below, sequenced in a study of shared clonotypes between healthy human individuals. Libraries were prepared by immunoSEQ multiplex PCR; TCRdb keeps only in-frame clonotypes and omits some of them. Here the sample spans over 2 million clones, roughly 94% being singletons. Sequenced material: naive CD4+ T cells sorted from blood. As to subset: CD45RA+ positively selected. The receptor set was obtained from a man aged 18 to 29 in good health.

Notes on this clone: In the same sample, other DNA sequences code for this CDR3. The chain employs TRBV5-1 and TRBJ2-7; D possibly corresponds to TRBD1 (5 bases). The CDR3 runs to 12 residues. V lost 4 bases, J lost 6 bases, and 11 bases lay in between. Germline-derived CDR1 and CDR2 are SGHRS and YFSETQ. CDR3 loop: CASSLQGSEQYF. The CDR3 DNA follows: TGCGCCAGCAGCCTTCAGGGTAGCGAGCAGTACTTC.

This chain connects TRBV9 to TRBJ2-7, with D possibly being TRBD1 or TRBD2 (6 bases each). The CDR3 length is 15 residues. Germline V gene sequence: CDR1 SGDLS, CDR2 YYNGEE. Trimming stripped 2 bases from V and 6 bases from J, with 18 bases between. DNA for the CDR3: TGTGCCAGCAGCGTCCAGGGACACGGGAGTGGCGAGCAGTACTTC. Its protein product is CASSVQGHGSGEQYF.

This clone was recorded only once. V gene TRBV9 combines with J gene TRBJ1-6, with D tentatively TRBD1 (5 bases). Looked up from germline, CDR1 is SGDLS and CDR2 is YYNGEE. The CDR3 is made up of 15 amino acids. Trimming shortened V by 0 bases and J by 7 bases, and 11 bases separated the two germline ends. The CDR3 DNA sequence: TGTGCCAGCAGCGTAGGACCAGGGTGGAATTCACCCCTCCACTTT. This codes for CASSVGPGWNSPLHF.

In its sample, this clone was seen once. The chain carries TRBV10-3 and TRBJ2-1, with unresolved D. V shed 5 bases and J shed 8 bases, with 10 bases lying between them. CDR1 and CDR2 (germline): ENHRY, SYGVKD. CDR3 length equals 12 residues. CDR3 sequence reads: CAISPTGDEQFF. CDR3 in DNA: TGTGCCATCAGTCCGACCGGCGATGAGCAGTTCTTC.

As to this clone: Different DNA sequences within this sample yield the same CDR3. The genes are TRBV10-3 and TRBJ1-2, with D unclear. The germline V and J ends were trimmed by 3 bases and 2 bases, with 7 bases remaining between them. The CDR3 is 13 residues long. The V gene's germline CDR1 is ENHRY and CDR2 SYGVKD. CDR3 coding DNA: TGTGCCATCAGTGACGGCCAGAACTATGGCTACACCTTC. This translates into CAISDGQNYGYTF.

This sequence joins TRBV5-1 and TRBJ1-2, with a weak D call TRBD1 (5 bases). Trimming pared 6 bases from V and 4 bases from J, leaving 19 bases between. Germline CDR1 and CDR2: SGHRS and YFSETQ. This CDR3 comprises 15 residues. The CDR3 sequence is CASTPPGQTTYGYTF. The CDR3 nucleotides read TGCGCCAGCACCCCTCCGGGGCAGACCACCTATGGCTACACCTTC.

This chain links TRBV7-2 with TRBJ2-7, with 8 positions matching TRBD1. CDR1 and CDR2 from the germline V gene are SGHTA and FQGNSA. Losses at the gene ends were 2 bases for V and 2 bases for J; bases not matched to a gene: 2. This CDR3 region has 14 residues. The CDR3, as DNA: TGTGCCAGCAGCTTAACAGGGGGTGCCTACGAGCAGTACTTC. Its translation: CASSLTGGAYEQYF.

The gene calls are TRBV13 and TRBJ2-7; D is unclear. The CDR3 consists of 15 residues. V gave up 3 bases and J gave up 0 bases, with 12 bases separating them. Germline V lookup: CDR1 PRHDT, CDR2 FYEKMQ (reference sequence). The DNA for the CDR3 is TGTGCCAGCAGCTTCCGTCCTAGGTCCTCCTACGAGCAGTACTTC. Protein product: CASSFRPRSSYEQYF. The variable domain in full, with the rest retrieved from reference TRBV13 and TRBJ2-7, is AAGVIQSPRHLIKEKRETATLKCYPIPRHDTVYWYQQGPGQDPQFLISFYEKMQSDKGSIPDRFSAQQFSDYHSELNMSSLELGDSALYFCASSFRPRSSYEQYFGPGTRLTVT.

This clone was detected only once. The same CDR3 can be traced to other DNA sequences in this sample. The rearrangement links TRBV30 to TRBJ2-7, with D tentatively TRBD2 (5 bases). Trimming pared 0 bases from V and 8 bases from J, leaving 8 bases between. CDR3 length: 11 residues. From germline, CDR1 is GTSNPN and CDR2 SVGIG (reference sequence). CDR3 residues: CAWSVGRKQYF. In nucleotides, the CDR3 is TGTGCCTGGAGTGTAGGGAGAAAGCAGTACTTC.

The J gene is TRBJ1-2, the V gene TRBV28; D perhaps matches TRBD1 (5 bases). V lost 6 bases to trimming and J lost 4 bases, with 15 bases between them. The CDR3 is 14 amino acids. Per germline, CDR1 MDHEN and CDR2 SYDVKM. The CDR3 sequence: CASSSPRDGYGYTF. CDR3 in DNA: TGTGCCAGCAGCTCCCCCAGGGATGGCTATGGCTACACCTTC.

Only one count was recorded for this clone. The chain uses TRBV19 and TRBJ2-2, with D perhaps TRBD1 (6 bases). Trimming stripped 8 bases from V and 1 base from J, with 17 bases between. The CDR3 runs to 16 residues. Germline CDR1 reads LNHDA; CDR2 reads SQIVND (reference sequence). The CDR3 protein is CASLPRGHENTGELFF. DNA of the CDR3: TGTGCCAGTCTTCCCAGGGGACACGAGAACACCGGGGAGCTGTTTTTT.